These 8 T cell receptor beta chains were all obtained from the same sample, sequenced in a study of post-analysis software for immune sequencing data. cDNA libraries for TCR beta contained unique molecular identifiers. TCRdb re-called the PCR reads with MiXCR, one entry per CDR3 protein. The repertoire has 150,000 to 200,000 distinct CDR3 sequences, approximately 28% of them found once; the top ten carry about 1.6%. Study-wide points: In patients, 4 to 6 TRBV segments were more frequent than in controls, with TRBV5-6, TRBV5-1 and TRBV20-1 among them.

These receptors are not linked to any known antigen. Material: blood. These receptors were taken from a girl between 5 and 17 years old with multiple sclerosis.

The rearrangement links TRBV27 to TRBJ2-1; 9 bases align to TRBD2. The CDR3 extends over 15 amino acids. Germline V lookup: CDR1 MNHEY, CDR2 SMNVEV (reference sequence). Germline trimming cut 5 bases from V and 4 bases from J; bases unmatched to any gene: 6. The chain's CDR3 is CASSGATSGYNEQFF. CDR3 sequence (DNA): TGTGCCAGCAGTGGGGCGACTAGCGGTTACAATGAGCAGTTCTTC.

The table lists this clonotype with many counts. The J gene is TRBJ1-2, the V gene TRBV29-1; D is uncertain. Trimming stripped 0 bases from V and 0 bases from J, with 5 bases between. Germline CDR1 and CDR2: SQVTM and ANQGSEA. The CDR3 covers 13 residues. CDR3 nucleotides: TGCAGCGTTGAAGACATATCTAACTATGGCTACACCTTC. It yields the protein CSVEDISNYGYTF.

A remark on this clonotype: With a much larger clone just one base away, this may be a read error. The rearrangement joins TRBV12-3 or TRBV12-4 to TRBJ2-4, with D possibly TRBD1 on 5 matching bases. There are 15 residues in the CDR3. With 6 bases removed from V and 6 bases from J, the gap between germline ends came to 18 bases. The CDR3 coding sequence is TGTGCCAGCAGCAAAAGATCTCCCCAGGGAAACATTCAGTACTTC. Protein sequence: CASSKRSPQGNIQYF.

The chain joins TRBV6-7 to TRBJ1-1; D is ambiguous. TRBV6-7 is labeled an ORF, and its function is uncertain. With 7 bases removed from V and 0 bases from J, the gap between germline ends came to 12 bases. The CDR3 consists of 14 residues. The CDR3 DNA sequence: TGTGCCAGCAATCGGGCAGCCATGAACACTGAAGCTTTCTTT. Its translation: CASNRAAMNTEAFF.

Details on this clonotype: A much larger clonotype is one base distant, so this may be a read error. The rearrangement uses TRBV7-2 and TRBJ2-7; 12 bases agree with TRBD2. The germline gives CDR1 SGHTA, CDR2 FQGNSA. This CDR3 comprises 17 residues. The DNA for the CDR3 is TGTGCCAGCAGCTTAGACCTAGCGGGAGGGCGATCCTACGAGCGGTACTTC. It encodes CASSLDLAGGRSYERYF. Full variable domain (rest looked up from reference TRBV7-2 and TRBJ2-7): GAGVSQSPSNKVTEKGKDVELRCDPISGHTALYWYRQSLGQGLEFLIYFQGNSAPDKSGLPSDRFSAERTGGSVSTLTIQRTQQEDSAVYLCASSLDLAGGRSYERYFGPGTRLTVT.

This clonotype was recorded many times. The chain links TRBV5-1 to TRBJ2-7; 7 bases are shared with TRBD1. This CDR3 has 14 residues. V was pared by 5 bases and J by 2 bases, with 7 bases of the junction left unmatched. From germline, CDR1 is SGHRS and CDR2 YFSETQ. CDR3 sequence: CASRGQEDPYEQYF. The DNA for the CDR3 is TGCGCCAGCAGAGGACAGGAAGACCCCTACGAGCAGTACTTC.

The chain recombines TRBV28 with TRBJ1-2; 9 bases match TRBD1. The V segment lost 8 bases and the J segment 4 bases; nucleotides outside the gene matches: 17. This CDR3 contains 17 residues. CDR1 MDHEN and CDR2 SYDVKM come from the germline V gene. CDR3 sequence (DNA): TGTGCCAGCGGTTCCACAGGGGGCCCGTGGCTAGGCTATGGCTACACCTTC. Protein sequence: CASGSTGGPWLGYGYTF.

The CDR3 here is CASSGGNTDTQYF. The CDR3 DNA follows: TGTGCCAGCTCTGGGGGAAACACAGATACGCAGTATTTT. The chain couples TRBV18 to TRBJ2-3; tentatively, D is TRBD1 or TRBD2 (5 bases each). V shed 6 bases and J shed 2 bases, with 9 bases lying between them. The CDR3 length is 13 residues. Germline V gene sequence: CDR1 KGHSH, CDR2 LQKENI.